The 13 T cell receptor beta chains below all came from one sample that was sequenced in a study of T cells in Graves' hyperthyroidism and ophthalmopathy. Researchers amplified the TCR beta CDR3 regions from RNA transcripts. First-round RT-PCR of the TCR CDR3 relied on the HTBI primer set. One entry per CDR3 protein results from TCRdb running MiXCR on the multiplex PCR reads. The table lists around 290,000 distinct CDR3 sequences, 15% to 20% of them singletons, with roughly 53% in the top ten. Sample: blood. These receptor sequences come from a woman aged 55-69 years with Graves' ophthalmopathy.

This clonotype was recorded many times. V usage is TRBV2 and J usage is TRBJ2-3; D call uncertain. The germline CDR1 and CDR2 sequences are SNHLY and FYNNEI. The V end lost 6 bases, the J end lost 2 bases, and 15 bases lay between the germline ends. This CDR3 has 15 residues. The CDR3 is CASRTRTALTDTQYF. The CDR3 DNA follows: TGTGCCAGCAGGACTCGGACCGCGCTCACAGATACGCAGTATTTT.

This clonotype appeared a few times. The chain links TRBV28 to TRBJ2-7; 8 bases line up with TRBD1. The germline V gene has CDR1 MDHEN and CDR2 SYDVKM. This CDR3 has 16 residues. The V segment lost 3 bases and the J segment 2 bases; nucleotides outside the gene matches: 9. CDR3 region: CASSFSTGGETYEQYF. CDR3 coding DNA: TGTGCCAGCAGTTTCTCTACAGGGGGTGAGACCTACGAGCAGTACTTC.

This clonotype was observed many times. The chain couples TRBV7-2 to TRBJ2-7; D remains ambiguous. Germline CDR1 reads SGHTA; CDR2 reads FQGNSA. There are 16 residues in the CDR3. V was pared by 6 bases and J by 0 bases, with 18 bases between. The CDR3 nucleotides read TGTGCCAGCAGTCCCGGCCCAGGCGGTCCCTCCTACGAGCAGTACTTC. The encoded protein is CASSPGPGGPSYEQYF.

This clonotype was seen only a few times. The chain combines TRBV10-1 with TRBJ1-5, with D perhaps matching TRBD1 (5 bases). This CDR3 contains 14 residues. Trimming left V 6 bases short and J 2 bases short, with 11 bases between. In germline, CDR1 is WNHNN, CDR2 SYGVQD (reference sequence). In DNA, the CDR3 is TGCGCCAGCAGGGTAAGGGGTGGCAATCAGCCCCAGCATTTT. This sequence encodes CASRVRGGNQPQHF.

This clonotype was recorded at least ten times. The rearrangement joins TRBV7-2 to TRBJ2-1, with no clear D. Germline V gene sequence: CDR1 SGHTA, CDR2 FQGNSA. V gave up 1 base and J gave up 3 bases, with 16 bases separating them. CDR3 size: 17 residues. The CDR3 loop reads CASSLGGATWDYNEQFF. The DNA of the CDR3 is TGTGCCAGCAGCTTAGGAGGCGCCACCTGGGACTACAATGAGCAGTTCTTC.

This sequence joins TRBV6-2 or TRBV6-3 and TRBJ2-1, with D tentatively TRBD1 (6 bases). Germline-derived CDR1 and CDR2 are MNHEY and SVGEGT. Trimming pared 0 bases from V and 10 bases from J, leaving 19 bases between. The CDR3 consists of 16 residues. CDR3 residues: CASSYSNNRVSYEQFF. In nucleotides, the CDR3 is TGTGCCAGCAGTTACTCGAATAACAGGGTATCCTACGAGCAGTTCTTC.

At least ten counts were recorded for this clonotype. The V call is TRBV20-1, the J call TRBJ2-1, with TRBD2 matching 7 bases. The CDR3 covers 12 residues. Per the germline V gene, CDR1 is DFQATT and CDR2 is SNEGSKA (reference sequence). After removal of 1 base from V and 9 bases from J, the junction contained 3 bases not matched to a gene. The CDR3 DNA reads TGCAGTGCTAGAGTTTGGGGGGGTGAGCAGTTCTTC. Translating gives CSARVWGGEQFF.

This chain connects TRBV18 to TRBJ2-3; the D gene is possibly TRBD1 (6 bases). This CDR3 contains 15 residues. The germline V gene encodes CDR1 KGHSH and CDR2 LQKENI. V lost 6 bases and J 3 bases, leaving 16 bases between the germline ends. The CDR3: CASSQIRGRTDTQYF. CDR3 coding DNA: TGTGCCAGCTCCCAGATCAGGGGAAGAACAGATACGCAGTATTTT.

The V and J genes are TRBV7-8 and TRBJ2-7; TRBD2 matches 8 bases. V dropped 1 base and J dropped 5; count of bases not matched to a gene: 7. Germline V gene lookup returns CDR1 SGHVS and CDR2 FQNEAQ. The CDR3 loop spans 15 amino acids. CDR3 loop: CASSLGRAGAHEQYF. The CDR3 nucleotides read TGTGCCAGCAGCTTAGGGAGAGCGGGGGCCCACGAGCAGTACTTC.

This clonotype was observed many times. V is TRBV6-1 and J is TRBJ2-3, with 7 bases aligning to TRBD2. The germline V gene encodes CDR1 MNHNS and CDR2 SASEGT. The V gene end was trimmed by 5 bases and the J gene end by 0 bases; junction bases not matched to a gene: 14. This CDR3 is 18 amino acids long. The CDR3 nucleotides are TGTGCCAGCAGTTTTCGGGGGGACGGCCTCAGTAGCACAGATACGCAGTATTTT. This sequence encodes CASSFRGDGLSSTDTQYF.

The chain uses TRBV9 and TRBJ1-6; D possibly corresponds to TRBD1 (5 bases). The V end was cut by 0 bases, the J end by 9 bases, with 13 bases between. This CDR3 is 15 amino acids long. Germline V gives CDR1 SGDLS, CDR2 YYNGEE. The chain's CDR3 is CASSVGAGHFSPLHF. The CDR3 DNA reads TGTGCCAGCAGCGTAGGGGCAGGACACTTTTCACCCCTCCACTTT. Supplemented by reference TRBV9 and TRBJ1-6, the full variable domain reads DSGVTQTPKHLITATGQRVTLRCSPRSGDLSVYWYQQSLDQGLQFLIQYYNGEERAKGNILERFSAQQFPDLHSELNLSSLELGDSALYFCASSVGAGHFSPLHFGNGTRLTVT.

The DNA of the CDR3 is TGCGCCAGCAGCTTGCCAACAGGGGGCTCTACTGGGGCCAACGTCCTGACTTTC. Translating gives CASSLPTGGSTGANVLTF. The chain couples TRBV5-1 to TRBJ2-6; 9 bases match TRBD1. Trimming took 1 base from V and 2 from J; bases not matched to a gene: 7. The CDR3 sequence is 18 residues long. Germline V gene sequence: CDR1 SGHRS, CDR2 YFSETQ.

This clonotype was observed at least ten times. This sequence joins TRBV20-1 and TRBJ1-2; a weak D match, TRBD1 (6 bases). Germline CDR1 is DFQATT and CDR2 is SNEGSKA (reference sequence). The germline V and J ends were trimmed by 0 bases and 11 bases, with 22 bases remaining between them. The CDR3 is 15 amino acids. Here the CDR3 reads CSARDFLGLQGRYTF. The CDR3 coding sequence is TGCAGTGCTAGAGATTTCCTGGGACTGCAGGGGAGGTACACCTTC.